The present T cell receptor beta chain was sequenced within a study of cytomegalovirus exposure and HLA in healthy donors. This PCR relied on a set of 60 Vbeta primers and 13 Jbeta primers. This table comes from immunoSEQ multiplex PCR, and its TCRdb copy is limited to in-frame clones, with some not included. The record lists roughly 110,000 clones, of which the ten most abundant hold 5.5% to 8%. Germline CDR1 reads PRHDT; CDR2 reads FYEKMQ (reference sequence). CDR3 size: 15 residues. V lost 4 bases to trimming and J lost 2 bases, with 15 bases between them. This clonotype originated in a man in his forties or fifties in good health and CMV-seropositive. Sequencing used PBMCs. This sequence joins TRBV13 and TRBJ2-7; no clear D. CDR3 bases: TGTGCCAGCAGCTATTCTAGTTCCATCACCTACGAGCAGTACTTC. The encoded protein is CASSYSSSITYEQYF.